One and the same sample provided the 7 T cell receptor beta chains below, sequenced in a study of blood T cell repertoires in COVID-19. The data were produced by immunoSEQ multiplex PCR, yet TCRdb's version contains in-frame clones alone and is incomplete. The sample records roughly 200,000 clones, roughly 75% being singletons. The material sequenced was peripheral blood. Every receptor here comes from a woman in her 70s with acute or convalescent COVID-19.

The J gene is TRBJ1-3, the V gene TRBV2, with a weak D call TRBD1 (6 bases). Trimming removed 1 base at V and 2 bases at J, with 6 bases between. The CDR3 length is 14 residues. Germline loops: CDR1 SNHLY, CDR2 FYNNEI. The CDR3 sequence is CASSEGTAGNTIYF. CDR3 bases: TGTGCCAGCAGTGAAGGGACAGCTGGAAACACCATATATTTT.

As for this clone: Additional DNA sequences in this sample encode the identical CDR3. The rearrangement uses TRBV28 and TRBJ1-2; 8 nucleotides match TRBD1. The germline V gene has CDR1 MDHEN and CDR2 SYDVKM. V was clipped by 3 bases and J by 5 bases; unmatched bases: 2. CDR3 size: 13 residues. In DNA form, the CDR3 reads TGTGCCAGCAGTTTGACAGGGGAGTATGGCTACACCTTC. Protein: CASSLTGEYGYTF.

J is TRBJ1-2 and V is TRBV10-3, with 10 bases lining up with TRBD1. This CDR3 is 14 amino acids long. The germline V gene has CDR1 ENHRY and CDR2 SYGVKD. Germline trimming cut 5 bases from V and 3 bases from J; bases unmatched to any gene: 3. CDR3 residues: CAISPGQGDYGYTF. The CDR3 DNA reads TGTGCCATCAGTCCCGGACAGGGGGACTATGGCTACACCTTC.

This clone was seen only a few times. The CDR3 reads CASRVTVYNEQFF. DNA of the CDR3: TGCGCCAGCAGGGTGACTGTCTACAATGAGCAGTTCTTC. The V and J genes are TRBV5-1 and TRBJ2-1; D not resolved. The CDR3 consists of 13 residues. Deletions cut 5 bases from V and 3 bases from J, with 9 bases between. Per the germline V gene, CDR1 is SGHRS and CDR2 is YFSETQ.

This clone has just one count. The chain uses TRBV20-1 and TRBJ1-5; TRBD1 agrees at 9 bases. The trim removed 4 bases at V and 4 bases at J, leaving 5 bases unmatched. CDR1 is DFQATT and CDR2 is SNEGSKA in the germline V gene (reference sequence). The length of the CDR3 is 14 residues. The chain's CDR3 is CSATDGQGNQPQHF. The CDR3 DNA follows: TGCAGTGCTACTGATGGACAGGGGAATCAGCCCCAGCATTTT.

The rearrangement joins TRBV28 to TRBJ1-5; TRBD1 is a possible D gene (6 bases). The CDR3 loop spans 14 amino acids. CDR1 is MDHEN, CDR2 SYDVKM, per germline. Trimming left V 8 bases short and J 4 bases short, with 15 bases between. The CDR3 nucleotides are TGTGCCAGCGAATTGGGGGCTGGAAATCAGCCCCAGCATTTT. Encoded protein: CASELGAGNQPQHF.

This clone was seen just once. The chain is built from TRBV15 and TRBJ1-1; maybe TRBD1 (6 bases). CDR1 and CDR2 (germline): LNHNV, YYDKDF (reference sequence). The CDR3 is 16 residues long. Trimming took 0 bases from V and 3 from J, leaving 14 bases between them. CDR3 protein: CATSRDRGGPDTEAFF. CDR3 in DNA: TGTGCCACCAGCAGAGATCGGGGGGGGCCGGACACTGAAGCTTTCTTT.